These T cell receptor beta chains were read from a single sample in a study of T cells in Graves' hyperthyroidism and ophthalmopathy. TCRdb ran MiXCR on the multiplex PCR reads and lists one entry per CDR3 protein. Seen here are around 210,000 distinct CDR3 sequences, 17% observed once, and the top ten hold about 50%. Input material: blood. All receptors derive from a woman between 50 and 59 years old with Graves' hyperthyroidism. Both conserved end residues are part of each CDR3. A D gene is named only where the DNA matches it firmly. Clone size is shown for a subset of rows, as once, few, many or a class of expanded clone.

clone size	D gene	J gene	V gene	CDR3 protein	CDR3 DNA
many	.	TRBJ1-1	TRBV27	CASSQAGHTEAFF	TGTGCCAGCAGTCAAGCAGGACACACTGAAGCTTTCTTT
.	TRBD1	TRBJ1-2	TRBV12-3/TRBV12-4	CASRDRLPNYGYTF	TGTGCCAGCAGGGACAGGTTGCCCAACTATGGCTACACCTTC
.	.	TRBJ2-2	TRBV7-7	CASSPNGLRRPNTGELFF	TGTGCTAGCAGCCCGAATGGTCTTCGTCGACCGAACACCGGGGAGCTGTTTTTT
many	TRBD1	TRBJ1-1	TRBV5-1	CASSDTGTANTEAFF	TGCGCCAGCAGCGATACCGGGACAGCCAACACTGAAGCTTTCTTT
.	.	TRBJ1-4	TRBV4-2	CASSLSSLTNEKLFF	TGTGCCAGCAGCCTCTCCAGTTTAACTAATGAAAAACTGTTTTTT
many	.	TRBJ1-2	TRBV19	CASSQRRSYRIPNYGYTF	TGTGCCAGTAGTCAACGAAGATCTTACAGGATTCCTAACTATGGCTACACCTTC
many	TRBD2	TRBJ2-3	TRBV9	CASSSRLAGVEDTQYF	TGTGCCAGCAGCTCTCGACTAGCGGGAGTGGAAGATACGCAGTATTTT
.	.	TRBJ2-1	TRBV7-2	CASSLQHNEQFF	TGTGCCAGCAGCTTACAGCACAATGAGCAGTTCTTC
many	TRBD2	TRBJ2-1	TRBV20-1	CSARDMGLAGVGEQFF	TGCAGTGCTAGAGATATGGGACTAGCGGGAGTGGGTGAGCAGTTCTTC
.	.	TRBJ1-1	TRBV7-9	CASSSSTEAFF	TGTGCCAGCAGCTCCTCGACTGAAGCTTTCTTT
.	TRBD2	TRBJ2-1	TRBV6-6	CASSYARAGGAYNEQFF	TGTGCCAGCAGTTACGCCCGGGCGGGGGGCGCTTACAATGAGCAGTTCTTC
many	.	TRBJ2-1	TRBV11-3	CASSFNVRTSQQFF	TGTGCCAGCAGCTTTAACGTTCGTACTAGTCAGCAGTTCTTC
many	.	TRBJ1-5	TRBV2	CASRTGNSNQPQHF	TGTGCCAGCCGAACGGGCAATAGCAATCAGCCCCAGCATTTT
few	.	TRBJ1-3	TRBV6-2/TRBV6-3	CASSYLGSSGNTIYF	TGTGCCAGCAGTTACCTAGGGAGCTCTGGAAACACCATATATTTT
.	.	TRBJ2-7	TRBV28	CASSLLASYSYEQYF	TGTGCCAGCAGTTTACTAGCGTCCTACTCCTACGAGCAGTACTTC
.	.	TRBJ1-5	TRBV27	CASRSLGSNQPQHF	TGTGCCAGCAGATCCTTGGGGAGCAATCAGCCCCAGCATTTT
few	.	TRBJ2-7	TRBV29-1	CSVVKASEQYF	TGCAGCGTTGTGAAGGCCTCCGAGCAGTACTTC
.	.	TRBJ2-7	TRBV27	CASSSATVLYEQYF	TGTGCCAGCAGTTCGGCTACAGTCCTCTACGAGCAGTACTTC
many	.	TRBJ2-5	TRBV3-1	CASSQEIDREGTQYF	TGTGCCAGCAGCCAAGAGATCGACAGGGAGGGGACCCAGTACTTC
many	.	TRBJ1-1	TRBV7-3	CASSTTGPNTEAFF	TGTGCCAGCAGCACGACAGGACCGAACACTGAAGCTTTCTTT
.	.	TRBJ2-5	TRBV7-2	CASSQQGGVRGNF	TGTGCCAGCAGCCAACAAGGGGGGGTCCGTGGGAACTTC
.	TRBD2	TRBJ2-3	TRBV6-1	CASRISGSYTDTQYF	TGTGCCAGTCGAATTAGCGGGAGCTACACAGATACGCAGTATTTT
.	TRBD2	TRBJ2-1	TRBV6-9	CASSYGGRSPYNEQFF	TGTGCCAGCAGTTACGGCGGGAGGAGTCCCTACAATGAGCAGTTCTTC
many	.	TRBJ1-2	TRBV30	CAWSVGGFGYTF	TGTGCCTGGAGTGTCGGAGGTTTTGGCTACACCTTC
many	.	TRBJ1-2	TRBV9	CASSPRQDSNYGYTF	TGTGCCAGCAGCCCTCGACAGGACTCTAACTATGGCTACACCTTC
.	.	TRBJ2-5	TRBV20-1	CSATQGGQETQYF	TGCAGTGCTACCCAGGGGGGGCAAGAGACCCAGTACTTC
few	.	TRBJ2-3	TRBV7-9	CSGGPTTDTQYF	TGCTCTGGAGGACCTACCACAGATACGCAGTATTTT
many	TRBD2	TRBJ2-3	TRBV29-1	CSVVSGSLPTDTQYF	TGCAGCGTAGTTAGCGGGAGCCTACCCACAGATACGCAGTATTTT
many	.	TRBJ1-2	TRBV12-3/TRBV12-4	CASSLTPGPIGGYTF	TGTGCCAGCAGTTTAACTCCCGGGCCCATCGGAGGCTACACCTTC
few	.	TRBJ2-7	TRBV27	CASSFGFESGVLSYEQYF	TGTGCCAGCAGTTTCGGTTTCGAGTCGGGAGTTTTGTCCTACGAGCAGTACTTC
few	.	TRBJ2-1	TRBV4-1	CASSRLGGDSTDEQFF	TGCGCCAGCAGCCGCCTTGGCGGGGACAGCACGGATGAGCAGTTCTTC
.	.	TRBJ2-7	TRBV28	CASSLPRLEQYF	TGTGCCAGCAGTCTACCTAGGTTAGAGCAGTACTTC
many	.	TRBJ1-1	TRBV27	CASSRRGGAGSATEAFF	TGTGCCAGCAGCCGCCGTGGGGGCGCGGGATCGGCGACTGAAGCTTTCTTT
.	TRBD1	TRBJ1-5	TRBV19	CASIRQGDSNQPQHF	TGTGCCAGTATCAGACAGGGCGATAGCAATCAGCCCCAGCATTTT
few	.	TRBJ2-3	TRBV12-3/TRBV12-4	CASSRAGTSTDTQYF	TGTGCCAGCAGTCGAGCCGGGACTAGCACAGATACGCAGTATTTT
many	.	TRBJ1-5	TRBV18	CASSDYSNQPQHF	TGTGCCAGCTCGGATTATAGCAATCAGCCCCAGCATTTT
.	.	TRBJ2-6	TRBV7-9	CASSPPGPISGANVLTF	TGTGCCAGCAGCCCCCCGGGACCCATCTCTGGGGCCAACGTCCTGACTTTC
many	.	TRBJ1-3	TRBV28	CASASDSSGNTIYF	TGTGCCAGCGCCTCGGACAGCTCTGGAAACACCATATATTTT
many	.	TRBJ1-5	TRBV28	CASSFGRARNQPQHF	TGTGCCAGCAGTTTTGGAAGGGCGCGTAATCAGCCCCAGCATTTT
few	.	TRBJ1-2	TRBV11-2	CASSPGTHYGYTF	TGTGCCAGCAGCCCCGGGACACACTATGGCTACACCTTC
.	.	TRBJ2-7	TRBV7-8	CASSQLREQYF	TGTGCCAGCAGCCAACTCCGCGAGCAGTACTTC
.	.	TRBJ1-1	TRBV7-9	CASSPGRGSLRAFF	TGTGCCAGCAGCCCCGGGCGCGGATCTTTGAGAGCTTTCTTT
many	.	TRBJ2-1	TRBV7-9	CASEGDSSYNEQFF	TGTGCCAGCGAGGGTGACAGCTCCTACAATGAGCAGTTCTTC
many	.	TRBJ2-3	TRBV7-9	CASSLGTDTDTQYF	TGTGCCAGCAGCTTAGGGACAGACACAGATACGCAGTATTTT
many	TRBD1	TRBJ1-1	TRBV12-3/TRBV12-4	CASKGQGQVTEAFF	TGTGCCAGCAAAGGACAGGGTCAGGTGACTGAAGCTTTCTTT
many	TRBD1	TRBJ1-2	TRBV28	CASSPRLRTGSYGYTF	TGTGCCAGCAGTCCTAGACTCAGGACAGGCAGCTATGGCTACACCTTC
.	.	TRBJ1-1	TRBV29-1	CSDITGNTEAFF	TGCAGCGATATCACAGGGAACACTGAAGCTTTCTTT
few	.	TRBJ2-7	TRBV29-1	CSVGDRYEQYF	TGCAGCGTTGGGGACCGGTACGAGCAGTACTTC
.	.	TRBJ1-5	TRBV7-9	CASSLVPSTGYGNQPQHF	TGTGCCAGCAGCTTAGTACCCTCCACAGGGTATGGGAATCAGCCCCAGCATTTT
.	.	TRBJ2-7	TRBV6-1	CASSEVEGDEQYF	TGTGCCAGCAGTGAAGTTGAGGGGGACGAGCAGTACTTC
.	.	TRBJ2-1	TRBV20-1	CSARDKDSGNEQFF	TGCAGTGCTAGAGATAAGGACAGCGGGAATGAGCAGTTCTTC
many	.	TRBJ1-4	TRBV2	CASKWTEWGSGEKLFF	TGTGCCAGCAAGTGGACAGAATGGGGGAGTGGTGAAAAACTGTTTTTT
many	TRBD2	TRBJ2-2	TRBV6-1	CASSGLAGETGELFF	TGTGCCAGCAGTGGACTAGCGGGAGAAACCGGGGAGCTGTTTTTT
.	TRBD1	TRBJ1-1	TRBV20-1	CSAKGSGQGITLNTEAFF	TGCAGTGCTAAGGGCTCGGGACAGGGAATTACTTTGAACACTGAAGCTTTCTTT